Listed here is a single T cell receptor (beta chain). CD45RA+ naive and CD45RA-negative memory subsets were separated from CD4+ cells. Trimming left V 8 bases short and J 4 bases short, with 9 bases between. The CDR3 runs to 12 residues. Germline values: CDR1 MNHNS, CDR2 SASEGT. These data are taken from a study of shared clonotypes between healthy human individuals. The study ran the assay at deep level. Sequencing was performed with immunoSEQ multiplex PCR; in TCRdb, only in-frame clones are kept and a portion is missing. The top ten hold 0.37% of the sample, which has approximately 2,300,000 clones, around 90% seen once.

This clonotype originated in a man younger than 35 in good health. Some clones in this sample may be carry-over from other donors' samples. Sequencing was carried out using naive CD4+ T cells from PBMCs. Subset reported: CD45RA+ positively selected. The gene calls are TRBV6-1 and TRBJ1-5; D uncertain. The CDR3: CASSRQNQPQHF. The CDR3 DNA is TGTGCCAGCTCCAGGCAGAATCAGCCCCAGCATTTT.